These 11 T cell receptor beta chains came from one sample sequenced in a study of siplizumab effects on memory and regulatory T cells. The assay was immunoSEQ multiplex PCR, and TCRdb's table has in-frame clones only and misses some. The profile covers about 56,000 clones, with less than 98% appearing a single time and approximately 0.99% taken by the ten largest. Sample: naive CD8+ T cells sorted from blood. The receptors derive from a human donor in good health.

This chain joins TRBV28 and TRBJ2-7; 8 bases match TRBD2. CDR3 length equals 17 residues. V was clipped by 5 bases and J by 9 bases; unmatched bases: 21. CDR1 is MDHEN and CDR2 is SYDVKM in the germline V gene. CDR3 loop: CASSPGGLASYVGGQYF. The DNA of the CDR3 is TGTGCCAGCAGTCCAGGAGGACTAGCCAGTTATGTGGGGGGGCAGTACTTC.

This chain joins TRBV27 and TRBJ2-7; D possibly corresponds to TRBD1 (6 bases). The V and J ends lost 7 bases and 6 bases respectively, with 13 bases between them. Per the germline V gene, CDR1 is MNHEY and CDR2 is SMNVEV (reference sequence). The CDR3 has 12 amino acids. Written as DNA, the CDR3 is TGTGCCAGCACTCTCAGGGGAGCCGAGCAGTACTTC. Translating it yields CASTLRGAEQYF.

The chain combines TRBV10-2 with TRBJ2-7; 7 nucleotides match TRBD2. Per germline, CDR1 WSHSY and CDR2 SAAADI. The V gene end was trimmed by 5 bases and the J gene end by 7 bases; junction bases not matched to a gene: 8. This CDR3 spans 13 amino acids. The CDR3 here is CASSSGNPSEQYF. The DNA for the CDR3 is TGCGCCAGCAGTAGCGGGAACCCTTCGGAGCAGTACTTC.

The chain couples TRBV30 to TRBJ2-7, with 7 bases lining up with TRBD2. The V gene's germline CDR1 is GTSNPN and CDR2 SVGIG (reference sequence). The CDR3 runs 14 residues. V was pared by 8 bases and J by 1 base, with 11 bases of the junction left unmatched. The CDR3 sequence: CAASLAGASYEQYF. The CDR3 DNA reads TGTGCCGCCTCCCTCGCGGGAGCTTCCTACGAGCAGTACTTC.

The chain uses TRBV27 and TRBJ2-3; D gene ambiguous. This CDR3 comprises 13 residues. The V end lost 4 bases, the J end lost 6 bases, and 11 bases lay between the germline ends. The germline CDR1 and CDR2 sequences are MNHEY and SMNVEV (reference sequence). The CDR3 DNA reads as TGTGCCAGCAGTTCACTTGCCTCGGATACGCAGTATTTT. This translates into CASSSLASDTQYF.

The J gene is TRBJ2-7, the V gene TRBV6-1, with D unresolved. This CDR3 spans 13 amino acids. Trimming cost V 0 bases and J 4 bases, with 7 bases left between them. Germline V gene data show CDR1 as MNHNS and CDR2 as SASEGT. The CDR3 protein is CASSEAQAYEQYF. The CDR3, as DNA: TGTGCCAGCAGTGAAGCGCAGGCGTACGAGCAGTACTTC.

This CDR3 is CASTITGAEVSLYGYTF. The DNA for the CDR3 is TGTGCCAGCACTATAACAGGGGCAGAGGTATCCTTATATGGCTACACCTTC. This rearrangement joins TRBV7-9 to TRBJ1-2; 7 nucleotides match TRBD1. V shed 7 bases, J shed 5 bases, and the junction held 19 bases outside the gene matches. Germline V gene sequence: CDR1 SEHNR, CDR2 FQNEAQ (reference sequence). There are 17 residues in the CDR3.

The chain has TRBV28 and TRBJ2-5, with 7 bases that match TRBD1. V lost 6 bases, J lost 3 bases, and 7 bases stayed unmatched. Per germline, CDR1 MDHEN and CDR2 SYDVKM. The CDR3 length is 14 residues. CDR3 bases: TGTGCCAGCAGCCGACTCGGGACAGAAGAGACCCAGTACTTC. Translating it yields CASSRLGTEETQYF.

The chain uses TRBV19 and TRBJ1-3; D might be TRBD1 (5 bases). Germline V gene data show CDR1 as LNHDA and CDR2 as SQIVND (reference sequence). Trimming removed 6 bases from V and 1 base from J, with 13 bases in between. The CDR3 is 15 residues long. The CDR3 region has the DNA TGTGCCAGTAGCCCAGATGACAGTTCTGGAAACACCATATATTTT. Encoded protein: CASSPDDSSGNTIYF.

The chain joins TRBV11-3 to TRBJ1-3, with D possibly being TRBD1 (6 bases). Trimming stripped 8 bases from V and 0 bases from J, with 11 bases between. This CDR3 comprises 14 residues. Looked up from germline, CDR1 is SGHNT and CDR2 is YENEEA. The CDR3 here is CASRGGLSGNTIYF. The CDR3 coding sequence is TGTGCCAGCCGGGGGGGCCTCTCTGGAAACACCATATATTTT. Together with reference TRBV11-3 and TRBJ1-3, the CDR3 gives the full variable domain: EAGVVQSPRYKIIEKKQPVAFWCNPISGHNTLYWYLQNLGQGPELLIRYENEEAVDDSQLPKDRFSAERLKGVDSTLKIQPAELGDSAVYLCASRGGLSGNTIYFGEGSWLTVV.

The rearrangement joins TRBV6-6 to TRBJ2-2, with 9 bases lining up with TRBD1. V was pared by 7 bases and J by 7 bases, with 13 bases of the junction left unmatched. This CDR3 contains 16 residues. Germline CDR1 MNHNY, CDR2 SVGAGI (reference sequence). CDR3 in amino acids: CASTTGTGSSVGELFF. CDR3 coding DNA: TGTGCCAGCACGACAGGGACAGGGTCCAGTGTCGGGGAGCTGTTTTTT.